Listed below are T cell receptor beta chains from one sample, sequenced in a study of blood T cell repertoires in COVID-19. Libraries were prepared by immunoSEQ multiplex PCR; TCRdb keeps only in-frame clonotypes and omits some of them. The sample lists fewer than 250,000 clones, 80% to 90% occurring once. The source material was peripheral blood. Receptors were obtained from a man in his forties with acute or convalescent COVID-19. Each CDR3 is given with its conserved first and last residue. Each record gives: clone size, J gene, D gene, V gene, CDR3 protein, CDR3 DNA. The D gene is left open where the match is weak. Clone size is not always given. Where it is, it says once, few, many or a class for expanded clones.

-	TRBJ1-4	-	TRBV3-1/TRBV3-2	CASSPWTALGEKLFF	TGTGCCAGCAGCCCTTGGACAGCTCTGGGCGAAAAACTGTTTTTT
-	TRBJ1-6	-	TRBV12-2	CASRLPQGHPRSPLHF	TGTGCAAGTCGCTTACCCCAGGGTCACCCGCGGTCACCCCTCCACTTT
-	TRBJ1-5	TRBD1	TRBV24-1	CATSGGTGGDNQPQHF	TGTGCCACCAGCGGAGGGACAGGGGGAGACAATCAGCCCCAGCATTTT
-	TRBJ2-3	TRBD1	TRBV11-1	CASSSRGTDTQYF	TGTGCCAGCAGCTCCAGGGGGACAGATACGCAGTATTTT
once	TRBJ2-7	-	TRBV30	CAWGPGRGGEQYF	TGTGCCTGGGGCCCGGGCAGGGGAGGGGAGCAGTACTTC
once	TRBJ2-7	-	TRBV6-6	CASSPAGIYEQYF	TGTGCCAGCAGCCCAGCGGGTATCTACGAGCAGTACTTC
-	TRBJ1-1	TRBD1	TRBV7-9	CASSVRTGWAMNTEAFF	TGTGCCAGCAGCGTACGGACAGGGTGGGCTATGAACACTGAAGCTTTCTTT
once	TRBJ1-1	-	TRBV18	CASSQGRDTEAFF	TGTGCCAGCTCTCAGGGTAGGGACACTGAAGCTTTCTTT
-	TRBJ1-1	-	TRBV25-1	CASSERSGWDTEAFF	TGTGCCAGCAGTGAAAGGAGCGGCTGGGACACTGAAGCTTTCTTT
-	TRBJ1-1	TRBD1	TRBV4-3	CASSQLTGPNTEAFF	TGCGCCAGCAGCCAACTGACAGGGCCGAACACTGAAGCTTTCTTT
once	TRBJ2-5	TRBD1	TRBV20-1	CSARQGETQYF	TGCAGTGCTCGACAGGGAGAGACCCAGTACTTC
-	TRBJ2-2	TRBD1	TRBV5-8	CASSTGTASTGELFF	TGTGCCAGCAGCACCGGGACAGCGAGCACCGGGGAGCTGTTTTTT
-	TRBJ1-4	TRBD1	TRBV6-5	CASTSGQGYEKLFF	TGTGCCAGCACCTCGGGACAGGGATATGAAAAACTGTTTTTT
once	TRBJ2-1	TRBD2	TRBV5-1	CASSLEREYNEQFF	TGCGCCAGCAGCTTGGAGCGGGAGTACAATGAGCAGTTCTTC
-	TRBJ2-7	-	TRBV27	CASSFSDLGAGYEQYF	TGTGCCAGCAGTTTCTCCGACTTGGGGGCGGGCTACGAGCAGTACTTC
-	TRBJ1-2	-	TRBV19	CASRIIIGSVGRANYGYTF	TGTGCCAGTAGGATAATTATAGGATCTGTGGGGAGGGCTAACTATGGCTACACCTTC
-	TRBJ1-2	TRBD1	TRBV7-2	CASSFGQGATYGYTF	TGTGCCAGCAGCTTCGGACAGGGGGCAACCTATGGCTACACCTTC
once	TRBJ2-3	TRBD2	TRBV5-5	CASSPFSGGAGDTQYF	TGTGCCAGCAGCCCTTTTAGCGGGGGGGCTGGAGATACGCAGTATTTT
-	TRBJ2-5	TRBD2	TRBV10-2	CAVGEGSAQETQYF	TGCGCCGTGGGGGAGGGGTCGGCCCAAGAGACCCAGTACTTC
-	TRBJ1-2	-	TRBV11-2	CASSLSRDGYTF	TGTGCCAGCAGCTTGTCGCGCGATGGCTACACCTTC
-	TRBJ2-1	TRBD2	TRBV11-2	CASSGTSGAYEQFF	TGTGCCAGCAGCGGGACTAGCGGGGCCTATGAGCAGTTCTTC
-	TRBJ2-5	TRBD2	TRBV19	CASKRTSDSWETQYF	TGTGCCAGTAAGAGGACTAGCGACTCGTGGGAGACCCAGTACTTC
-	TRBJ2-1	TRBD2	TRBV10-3	CAISESAGGGAPYNEQFF	TGTGCCATCAGTGAGTCGGCCGGCGGGGGGGCCCCCTACAATGAGCAGTTCTTC
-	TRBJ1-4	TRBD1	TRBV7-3	CASSALGQVGEKLFF	TGTGCCAGCAGCGCGTTGGGACAGGTTGGAGAAAAACTGTTTTTT
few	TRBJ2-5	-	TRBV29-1	CSVGPRETQYF	TGCAGCGTTGGCCCGCGAGAGACCCAGTACTTC
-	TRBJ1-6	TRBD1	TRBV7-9	CASSPPGQVVSYNSPLHF	TGTGCCAGCAGCCCTCCGGGACAGGTTGTTTCCTATAATTCACCCCTCCACTTT
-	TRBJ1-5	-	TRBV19	CASKGDTSSNQPQHF	TGTGCCAGTAAAGGGGACACCAGCAGCAATCAGCCCCAGCATTTT
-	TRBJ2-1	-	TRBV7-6	CASSLVGGDYNEQFF	TGTGCCAGCAGCTTAGTAGGGGGTGACTACAATGAGCAGTTCTTC
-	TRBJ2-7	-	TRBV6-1	CASSEARGRKYF	TGTGCCAGCAGTGAAGCGCGCGGTAGGAAGTACTTC
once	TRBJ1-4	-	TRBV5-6	CASSLLLDRRNEKLFF	TGTGCCAGCAGCTTACTCTTGGACAGACGAAATGAAAAACTGTTTTTT
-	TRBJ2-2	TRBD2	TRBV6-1	CASSEGSGGHTGELFF	TGTGCCAGCAGTGAGGGCAGCGGGGGGCACACCGGGGAGCTGTTTTTT
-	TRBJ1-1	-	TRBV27	CASSSGTRNTEAFF	TGTGCCAGCAGTTCCGGGACAAGGAACACTGAAGCTTTCTTT
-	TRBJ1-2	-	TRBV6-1	CASSPPSRADGYTF	TGTGCCAGCAGTCCGCCAAGCAGGGCGGATGGCTACACCTTC
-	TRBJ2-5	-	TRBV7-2	CASTSVAGLSQYF	TGTGCCAGCACATCCGTCGCGGGATTGTCCCAGTACTTC
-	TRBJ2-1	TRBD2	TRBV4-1	CASRTTSGTYNEQFF	TGCGCCAGCAGGACGACTAGCGGGACCTACAATGAGCAGTTCTTC
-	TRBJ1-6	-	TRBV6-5	CASVRDTYNSPLHF	TGTGCCAGTGTCCGGGACACTTATAATTCACCCCTCCACTTT
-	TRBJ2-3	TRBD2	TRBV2	CASSERGSTDTQYF	TGTGCCAGCAGCGAGCGGGGGAGCACAGATACGCAGTATTTT
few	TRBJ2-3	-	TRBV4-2	CASSQAQMAGTQYF	TGTGCCAGCAGCCAAGCCCAGATGGCGGGTACGCAGTATTTT
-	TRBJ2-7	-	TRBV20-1	CSASFHLTPVGEQYF	TGCAGTGCTAGTTTCCATTTAACCCCGGTCGGCGAGCAGTACTTC
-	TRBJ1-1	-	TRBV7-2	CASSAQGSGDTEAFF	TGTGCCAGCAGCGCACAGGGCAGCGGGGACACTGAAGCTTTCTTT
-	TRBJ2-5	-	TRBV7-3	CASSSGPQGATQYF	TGTGCCAGCAGCTCAGGACCCCAGGGCGCGACCCAGTACTTC
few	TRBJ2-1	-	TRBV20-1	CSASAMALNEQFF	TGCAGTGCTAGTGCGATGGCCCTCAATGAGCAGTTCTTC
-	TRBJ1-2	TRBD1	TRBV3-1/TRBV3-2	CASSQGARGEVGYTF	TGTGCCAGCAGCCAAGGCGCCAGGGGGGAAGTTGGCTACACCTTC
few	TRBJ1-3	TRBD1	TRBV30	CASTGGSTGLSGNTIYF	TGTGCCTCGACAGGGGGCTCGACAGGCCTCTCTGGAAACACCATATATTTT
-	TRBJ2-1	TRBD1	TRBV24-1	CATSDLTGDAYNEQFF	TGTGCCACCAGTGATTTGACAGGGGACGCCTACAATGAGCAGTTCTTC
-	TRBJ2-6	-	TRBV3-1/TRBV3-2	CASTLRAGANVLTF	TGTGCCAGCACCCTCAGGGCCGGGGCCAACGTCCTGACTTTC
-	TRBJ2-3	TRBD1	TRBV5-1	CASSLYNDPGQSTDTQYF	TGCGCCAGCAGCTTATATAACGACCCGGGACAGAGCACAGATACGCAGTATTTT
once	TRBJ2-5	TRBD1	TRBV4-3	CASSQEGGQWETQYF	TGCGCCAGCAGCCAAGAAGGGGGCCAGTGGGAGACCCAGTACTTC
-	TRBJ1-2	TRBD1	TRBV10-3	CAMGQGNYGYTF	TGTGCCATGGGACAGGGGAACTATGGCTACACCTTC
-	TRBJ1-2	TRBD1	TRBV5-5	CASRSTGGNYGYTF	TGTGCCAGCAGGTCGACAGGGGGTAACTATGGCTACACCTTC
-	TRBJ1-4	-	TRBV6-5	CASSQGEKLFF	TGTGCCAGCAGCCAGGGGGAAAAACTGTTTTTT
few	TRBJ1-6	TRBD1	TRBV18	CASSRTLTGVDSPLHF	TGTGCCAGCTCACGGACATTGACAGGGGTGGATTCACCCCTCCACTTT
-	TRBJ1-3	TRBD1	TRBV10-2	CASRRTGGDGNTIYF	TGCGCCAGCAGGAGGACAGGGGGCGACGGAAACACCATATATTTT
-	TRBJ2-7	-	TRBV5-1	CASSFRTGGENEQYF	TGCGCCAGCAGCTTTAGGACAGGAGGGGAAAACGAGCAGTACTTC
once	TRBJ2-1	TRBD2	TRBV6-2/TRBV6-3	CASSLSGASYNEQFF	TGTGCCAGCAGTTTAAGCGGGGCCTCCTACAATGAGCAGTTCTTC
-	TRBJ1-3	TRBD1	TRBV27	CASSLQGAKGNTIYF	TGTGCCAGCAGTTTACAGGGGGCGAAAGGAAACACCATATATTTT
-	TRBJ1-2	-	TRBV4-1	CASSQGGGGYGYTF	TGCGCCAGCAGCCAAGGAGGCGGGGGCTATGGCTACACCTTC
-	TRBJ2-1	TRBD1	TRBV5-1	CASSFGQGARNEQFF	TGCGCCAGCAGCTTTGGACAGGGGGCTAGGAATGAGCAGTTCTTC